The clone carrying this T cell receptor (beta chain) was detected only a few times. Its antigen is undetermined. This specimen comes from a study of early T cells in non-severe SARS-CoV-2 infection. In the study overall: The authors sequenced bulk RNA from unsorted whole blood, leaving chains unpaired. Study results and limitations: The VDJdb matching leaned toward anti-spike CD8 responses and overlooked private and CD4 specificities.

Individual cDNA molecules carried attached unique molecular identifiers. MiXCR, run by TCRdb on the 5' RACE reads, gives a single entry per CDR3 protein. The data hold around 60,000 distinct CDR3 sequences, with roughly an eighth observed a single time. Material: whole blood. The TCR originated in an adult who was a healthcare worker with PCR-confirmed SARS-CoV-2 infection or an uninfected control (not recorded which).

The CDR3: CASAQGSEAFF. As DNA, the CDR3 is TGTGCCAGCGCCCAGGGTTCTGAAGCTTTCTTT. This chain links TRBV6-5 with TRBJ1-1; TRBD1 might be the D (5 bases). Germline-derived CDR1 and CDR2 are MNHEY and SVGAGI. The CDR3 contains 11 residues. Trimming left V 8 bases short and J 6 bases short, with 10 bases between.